The entry below describes one TCR beta chain. There is no known antigen for this receptor. Qualities for individual bases were not recorded, and no much larger clone is one base off. Using the deep immunoSEQ assay, TCR CDR3 regions were amplified from genomic DNA by multiplex PCR. For each cell subset, the extracted genomic DNA was distributed evenly across all wells of several immunoSEQ 96-well plates, and each plate served as one replicate. For sorted subsets, around 0.2 ug of genomic DNA, equivalent to some 33,000 T cell genomes, went into each replicate PCR. Purified libraries were quantified with a Qubit 3.0 fluorometer, sized on a Bioanalyzer 2100, and re-quantified with the KAPA Library Quantification kit. Every immunoSEQ 96-well plate was sequenced on a separate single-read 150-cycle Illumina NextSeq 550 flow cell. The authors processed their data as follows. Because the immunoSEQ output included only junctional sequences and no quality scores, the filtering could not be the same as the filtering used for full-length reads. Sequences were annotated with PyIR, a Python wrapper for IgBLAST v1.9, and V/J genes and CDR3 were assigned using IMGT germline references. Reads were removed for weak V/J assignments (E-value above 1e-6), missing CDR3, stop codons, out-of-frame junctions, or ambiguous translated residues. V3J clonotypes were defined as sequences sharing an identical inferred V gene, J gene, and CDR3 amino acid sequence. The percentage overlap between two repertoires was calculated by dividing the number of shared unique clonotypes by the size of the smaller repertoire. Repertoire richness was assessed with RTK rarefaction, the Chao1 estimator, and Recon v2.1 estimates of unobserved clonotypes. OLGA was used to compute generation probabilities for all TCRbeta clonotypes that the gDNA method yielded from several donors. This immuneACCESS table, as held by TCRdb, lists in-frame sequences with V and J called but not all clones. Of the missing ones, under half trace to an unresolved V gene in checked studies; the others have no known cause. The V and J calls and clone size come from that table; D and trimming were worked out from the DNA. In all, the sample holds fewer than 3 million clones, and 92% of those were seen once. The ten biggest clones cover approximately 0.4% of the sample.

This entry comes from a study of shared clonotypes between healthy human individuals (dated by TCRdb to 2018 to 2021). General notes on the study: The cohort comprised two women and a few men aged 18 to 49 years. Each donor's leukapheresis produced roughly between about 0.85 and 10 billion PBMCs. The study deeply sequenced blood TCR repertoires of five healthy adults to estimate repertoire size and the extent of clonotype sharing between individuals. To increase sequencing depth and limit assay-specific biases, TCR repertoire library preparation and sequencing were carried out by different laboratories using diverse techniques. For each donor, CD4 naive and CD4 memory were each run on three plates, CD8 naive on two plates, and CD8 memory on one plate.

The paper's findings and limits, for the study overall: Sampling was restricted to blood, and TCR repertoires in tissue are likely to differ from TCR repertoires in blood. Sharing across several donors was observed for about 5% of naive CD4, about 3.2% of naive CD8, about 2.3% of memory CD4, and less than 0.45% of memory CD8 clonotypes. Pairwise subsampling led to the expectation that sequencing depth would affect the degree of clonotype sharing among donors. Incomplete sequencing was indicated by rarefaction of sorted-subset datasets, despite the large sequencing depth. Estimated clonotype richness was generally larger for naive than for memory subsets. Clonotypes shared by all four sorted-subset donors showed higher generation probabilities than non-shared clonotypes. The genetic and exposure-history diversity represented was limited by the small number of donors.

V trim: 5 bases; J trim: 6 bases; unmatched bases: 11. From the cysteine up to the phenylalanine, the CDR3 has a length of 15 residues. Kept here is only the CDR3 DNA, which spans 45 bases and is read in frame from base 1. As encoded in the germline V gene (reference sequence), CDR1 is SEHNR while CDR2 is FQNEAQ. Donors were healthy HIV-negative adults with no recently reported acute infections or vaccinations. Every donor was a Caucasian adult residing in Nashville, Tennessee, USA. CD4+ T cells were enriched through magnetic negative selection, after which naive cells were positively selected on CD45RA and the remaining negative fraction served as the memory subset. Blood was obtained by leukapheresis, after which PBMCs were separated by Ficoll-Histopaque density gradient centrifugation and cryopreserved in liquid nitrogen vapor phase. Analytical flow cytometry was used to check the purity and quantity of each magnetically sorted T cell population. Each sorted fraction had its genomic DNA isolated and then quantified by UV absorbance on a Nanodrop 2000c.

Sequencing was done on a sample of naive CD4+ T cells from PBMCs. This specimen's cell subset or site label, interpreted: CD45RA+ positively selected. The chain employs TRBV7-9 and TRBJ2-7, and 9 junctional nucleotides match TRBD1. The sequence derives from a man in his late teens or twenties in good health. Some clones in this sample may be carry-over from other donors' samples. The CDR3 here reads CASSTSTGGFFEQYF. The nucleotide sequence reads TGTGCCAGCAGCACCTCGACAGGGGGATTTTTCGAGCAGTACTTC.